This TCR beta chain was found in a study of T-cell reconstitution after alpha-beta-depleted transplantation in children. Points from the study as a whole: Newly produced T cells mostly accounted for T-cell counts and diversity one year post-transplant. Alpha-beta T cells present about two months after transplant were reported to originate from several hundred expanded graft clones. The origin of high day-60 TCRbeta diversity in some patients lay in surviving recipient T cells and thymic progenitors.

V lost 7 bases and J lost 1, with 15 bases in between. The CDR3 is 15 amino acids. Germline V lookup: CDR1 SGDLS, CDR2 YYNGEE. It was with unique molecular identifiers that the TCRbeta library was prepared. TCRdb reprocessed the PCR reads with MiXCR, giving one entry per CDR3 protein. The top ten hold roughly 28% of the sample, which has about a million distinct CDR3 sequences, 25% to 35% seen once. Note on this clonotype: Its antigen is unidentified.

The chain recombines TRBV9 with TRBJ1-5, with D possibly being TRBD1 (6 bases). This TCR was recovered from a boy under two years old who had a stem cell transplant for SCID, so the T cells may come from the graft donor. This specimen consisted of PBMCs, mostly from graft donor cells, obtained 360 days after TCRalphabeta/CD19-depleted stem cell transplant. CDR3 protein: CASSSTGNSNQPQHF. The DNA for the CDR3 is TGTGCCAGCTCCTCAACAGGGAACAGCAATCAGCCCCAGCATTTT.